This T cell receptor (beta chain) came from a study of blood T cell repertoires in COVID-19. From germline, CDR1 is LGHDT and CDR2 YNNKEL (reference sequence). This CDR3 has 17 amino acids. With 6 bases clipped from V and 2 bases from J, the junction kept 11 bases outside the gene matches. Some clones are missing from TCRdb's copy, which holds only in-frame ones; the method was immunoSEQ multiplex PCR. Among around 450,000 clones listed, approximately 90% were seen once. This clonotype was obtained from a woman in her twenties or thirties with acute or convalescent COVID-19. The chain employs TRBV3-1 (or the pseudogene TRBV3-2) and TRBJ2-4; 9 bases match TRBD2. The sequencing input was peripheral blood. The CDR3 DNA is TGTGCCAGCAGTCCTCTAGGGCGGGGGGGAACCAAAAACATTCAGTACTTC. Translation gives CASSPLGRGGTKNIQYF.